The T cell receptor beta chain described here comes from a study of CDR3 diversity in severe acne. Trimming took off 4 bases at V and 4 bases at J, with 5 bases between the two ends. Germline CDR1 SNHLY, CDR2 FYNNEI. The CDR3 runs to 11 residues. This clonotype was seen at least ten times. Using its own MiXCR run on the PCR reads, TCRdb lists one record per CDR3 protein. This sample has about 86,000 distinct CDR3 sequences; over 40% occur once, and the top ten carry approximately 14%. The sample was blood. The sequence derives from a male donor in good health, without acne. This rearrangement joins TRBV2 to TRBJ2-7; no definite D call. DNA of the CDR3: TGTGCCAGCAGTGCGGAATACGAGCAGTACTTC. Protein sequence: CASSAEYEQYF. Full variable domain (outside the CDR3, taken from reference TRBV2 and TRBJ2-7): EPEVTQTPSHQVTQMGQEVILRCVPISNHLYFYWYRQILGQKVEFLVSFYNNEISEKSEIFDDQFSVERPDGSNFTLKIRSTKLEDSAMYFCASSAEYEQYFGPGTRLTVT.